The 30 T cell receptor beta chains below were found in one sample sequenced in a study of T cell changes during pregnancy in multiple sclerosis. Only in-frame clones appear in the TCRdb table, and some are missing; sequencing was by immunoSEQ multiplex PCR. This table holds 40,000 to 60,000 clones, around 93% found once. Here the sequenced sample was CD8+ T cells from peripheral blood mononuclear cells, taken in the first trimester of pregnancy. These TCRs come from a female donor with multiple sclerosis, enrolled in a pregnancy study.

V usage is TRBV5-6 and J usage is TRBJ2-1; possibly TRBD2 for D (7 bases). Trimming took off 5 bases at V and 3 bases at J, with 15 bases between the two ends. CDR1 is SGHDT, CDR2 YYEEEE, per germline. CDR3 size: 15 residues. CDR3 DNA: TGTGCCAGCAGTAATCGGGGGGCGAGCTACAATGAGCAGTTCTTC. Translating it yields CASSNRGASYNEQFF.

The V call is TRBV6-6, the J call TRBJ2-7; 9 bases map to TRBD1. The CDR3 runs to 15 residues. With 10 bases clipped from V and 5 bases from J, the junction kept 15 bases outside the gene matches. Germline V lookup: CDR1 MNHNY, CDR2 SVGAGI (reference sequence). CDR3: CATAKLGTGLNEQYF. CDR3 DNA: TGTGCCACCGCAAAACTCGGGACAGGGTTGAACGAGCAGTACTTC.

V gene TRBV29-1 combines with J gene TRBJ1-5, with D unclear. The CDR3 length is 13 residues. Germline loops: CDR1 SQVTM, CDR2 ANQGSEA. The V and J ends lost 3 bases and 3 bases respectively, with 9 bases between them. CDR3 DNA: TGCAGCGTTGAGGCAGGTTTCAATCAGCCCCAGCATTTT. The encoded protein is CSVEAGFNQPQHF.

Only a few counts were recorded for this clone. The chain combines TRBV7-7 with TRBJ2-7, with a tentative D call TRBD2 (5 bases). Germline CDR1 is SSHAT and CDR2 is FNYEAQ (reference sequence). With 6 bases removed from V and 4 bases from J, the gap between germline ends came to 19 bases. The CDR3 spans 15 residues. The chain's CDR3 is CASSPIPGITYEQYF. In DNA, the CDR3 is TGTGCCAGCAGTCCTATTCCCGGGATAACATACGAGCAGTACTTC.

Here the CDR3 reads CASSGNRDILANEKLFF. The CDR3, as DNA: TGTGCCAGCAGCGGTAACCGGGACATCCTTGCTAATGAAAAACTGTTTTTT. The chain uses TRBV5-6 and TRBJ1-4; D is possibly TRBD1 (6 bases). The CDR3 is made up of 17 amino acids. CDR1 and CDR2 (germline): SGHDT, YYEEEE. Trimming pared 4 bases from V and 3 bases from J, leaving 19 bases between. Full variable domain (missing parts from reference TRBV5-6 and TRBJ1-4): DAGVTQSPTHLIKTRGQQVTLRCSPKSGHDTVSWYQQALGQGPQFIFQYYEEEERQRGNFPDRFSGHQFPNYSSELNVNALLLGDSALYLCASSGNRDILANEKLFFGSGTQLSVL.

The rearrangement uses TRBV2 and TRBJ2-7; 9 bases fit TRBD2. The CDR3 contains 15 residues. The V gene end was trimmed by 3 bases and the J gene end by 3 bases; junction bases not matched to a gene: 6. Germline values: CDR1 SNHLY, CDR2 FYNNEI. DNA of the CDR3: TGTGCCAGCAGTGATTCTAGCGGGATCGGCTACGAGCAGTACTTC. Translated, it gives CASSDSSGIGYEQYF.

The chain has TRBV28 and TRBJ2-1, with 8 bases aligning to TRBD2. Germline values: CDR1 MDHEN, CDR2 SYDVKM. The V gene end was trimmed by 6 bases and the J gene end by 9 bases; junction bases not matched to a gene: 19. The CDR3 covers 17 residues. In nucleotides, the CDR3 is TGTGCCAGCAGCAACTTGGGAGCGGGAGTCGACGATAGTGAGCAGTTCTTC. Protein: CASSNLGAGVDDSEQFF.

CDR3 coding DNA: TGTGCCAGTAGTCGGGGACTAGCGGGGTTAAATGAGCAGTTCTTC. Translated: CASSRGLAGLNEQFF. This chain links TRBV19 with TRBJ2-1; 13 bases are a match to TRBD2. V shed 5 bases and J 7 bases; nucleotides not matched to a gene: 5. Germline CDR1 LNHDA, CDR2 SQIVND (reference sequence). The CDR3 has 15 residues.

The rearrangement links TRBV7-9 to TRBJ2-1, with 7 bases lining up with TRBD2. V was clipped by 5 bases and J by 4 bases; unmatched bases: 8. The CDR3 extends over 15 amino acids. Germline V gene data show CDR1 as SEHNR and CDR2 as FQNEAQ (reference sequence). CDR3 bases: TGTGCCAGCAGCCCCTGGACGGGAGGTTACAATGAGCAGTTCTTC. It encodes CASSPWTGGYNEQFF.

In its sample, this clone is medium-sized. The CDR3 protein is CASSPLGVDSGNTIYF. CDR3 bases: TGTGCCAGCAGCCCGCTGGGCGTAGACTCTGGAAACACCATATATTTT. The J gene is TRBJ1-3, the V gene TRBV4-2; D call uncertain. Trimming cost V 4 bases and J 0 bases, with 13 bases left between them. There are 16 residues in the CDR3. Per germline, CDR1 LGHNA and CDR2 YNFKEQ.

The chain combines TRBV4-1 with TRBJ2-3; 7 bases are a match to TRBD2. The germline gives CDR1 MGHRA, CDR2 YSYEKL. The junction had 6 bases not matched to a gene; V was cut back by 3 bases and J by 0 bases. The CDR3 has 16 amino acids. In DNA form, the CDR3 reads TGCGCCAGCAGCCATCCCTTTAGCGGGAGCACAGATACGCAGTATTTT. Translation: CASSHPFSGSTDTQYF.

Only a few counts were recorded for this clone. This chain uses TRBV11-2 with TRBJ1-1, with a tentative D call TRBD1 (5 bases). The ends were cut back, 3 bases at V and 1 base at J, with 12 bases in the middle. Germline V gene data show CDR1 as SGHAT and CDR2 as FQNNGV. This CDR3 has 15 residues. CDR3 amino acids: CASSLWGGENTEAFF. CDR3 bases: TGTGCCAGCAGCTTGTGGGGGGGAGAGAACACTGAAGCTTTCTTT.

The rearrangement links TRBV4-1 to TRBJ2-5; 12 bases line up with TRBD2. Germline values: CDR1 MGHRA, CDR2 YSYEKL. The CDR3 loop spans 17 amino acids. Trimming cost V 0 bases and J 5 bases; bases outside gene matches: 7. DNA of the CDR3: TGCGCCAGCAGCCAAGATACGCTAGCGGGAGGGCGGGAGACCCAGTACTTC. Residues: CASSQDTLAGGRETQYF.

The CDR3 protein is CASSEPQGSRNIQYF. The CDR3 nucleotides are TGTGCCAGCAGTGAGCCTCAGGGGTCTAGAAACATTCAGTACTTC. This chain connects TRBV6-1 to TRBJ2-4, with D maybe TRBD1 (6 bases). CDR3 length: 15 amino acids. Trimming took off 3 bases at V and 6 bases at J, with 15 bases between the two ends. From germline, CDR1 is MNHNS and CDR2 SASEGT.

This clone occurred once. The chain recombines TRBV29-1 with TRBJ2-1; TRBD2 matches at 10 bases. The CDR3 totals 16 residues. Germline lookup yields CDR1 SQVTM and CDR2 ANQGSEA. V was clipped by 6 bases and J by 7 bases; unmatched bases: 15. The CDR3 DNA reads as TGCAGCGTGAGGCCTAGTCTAGCGGGAGTCGGAAATGAGCAGTTCTTC. Protein: CSVRPSLAGVGNEQFF.

This chain uses TRBV9 with TRBJ2-5, with D perhaps TRBD1 (6 bases). This CDR3 comprises 13 residues. Germline V gene data show CDR1 as SGDLS and CDR2 as YYNGEE. The V and J ends lost 4 bases and 5 bases respectively, with 12 bases between them. The CDR3 nucleotides are TGTGCCAGCAGCCTAGAGGGGGTGGAGACCCAGTACTTC. Residues: CASSLEGVETQYF.

The rearrangement uses TRBV2 and TRBJ2-5, with TRBD2 matching over 12 bases. The V and J ends lost 7 bases and 1 base, in that order; junction bases with no gene match: 10. Germline V gives CDR1 SNHLY, CDR2 FYNNEI. The CDR3 is made up of 17 amino acids. The CDR3 is CASMQGLAGISQETQYF. CDR3 coding DNA: TGTGCCAGCATGCAGGGACTAGCGGGCATAAGCCAAGAGACCCAGTACTTC.

V usage is TRBV28 and J usage is TRBJ1-4; no definite D call. The germline V and J ends were trimmed by 5 bases and 3 bases, with 19 bases remaining between them. The CDR3 totals 17 residues. The V gene's germline CDR1 is MDHEN and CDR2 SYDVKM. CDR3 amino acids: CASSPPPLSVPNEKLFF. The CDR3 bases are TGTGCCAGCAGTCCTCCCCCCCTTTCGGTCCCTAATGAAAAACTGTTTTTT.

The CDR3 sequence: CASSLGEGAEDGYEQYF. The CDR3 nucleotides are TGTGCCAGCAGCTTAGGTGAGGGGGCCGAAGATGGCTACGAGCAGTACTTC. V is TRBV7-6 and J is TRBJ2-7; 7 positions match TRBD1. This CDR3 has 17 residues. The junction had 12 bases not matched to a gene; V was cut back by 1 base and J by 3 bases. The germline CDR1 and CDR2 sequences are SGHVS and FNYEAQ.

The chain joins TRBV6-6 to TRBJ2-5, with 7 bases lining up with TRBD2. The junction had 3 bases not matched to a gene; V was cut back by 0 bases and J by 2 bases. CDR1 is MNHNY, CDR2 SVGAGI, per germline (reference sequence). The CDR3 spans 15 residues. The DNA of the CDR3 is TGTGCCAGCAGTTACTCGGGTAGCGGGCAAGAGACCCAGTACTTC. Encoded protein: CASSYSGSGQETQYF.

This clone came up once. The chain joins TRBV5-1 to TRBJ2-7; D gene unclear. V lost 2 bases, J lost 3 bases, and 9 bases lay in between. The CDR3 runs 13 residues. In germline, CDR1 is SGHRS, CDR2 YFSETQ. This CDR3 reads CASSLSQNYEQYF. CDR3 coding DNA: TGCGCCAGCAGCTTATCCCAAAACTACGAGCAGTACTTC.

The chain is built from TRBV9 and TRBJ2-7; 12 bases are a match to TRBD2. Germline-derived CDR1 and CDR2 are SGDLS and YYNGEE. Trimming cost V 4 bases and J 6 bases; bases outside gene matches: 8. The CDR3 is 15 residues long. CDR3 bases: TGTGCCAGCAGCCCTTCCTCTAGCGGGAGGGGCGAGCAGTACTTC. Translating it yields CASSPSSSGRGEQYF.

CDR3 sequence: CASGEGATEAFF. CDR3 in DNA: TGTGCCAGTGGAGAAGGAGCCACTGAAGCTTTCTTT. The chain employs TRBV7-9 and TRBJ1-1; unclear D gene. CDR1 is SEHNR, CDR2 FQNEAQ, per germline (reference sequence). The CDR3 is made up of 12 amino acids. Between the trimmed V and J ends, which lost 9 bases and 4 bases, there was a span of 12 bases.

This clone came up once. The genes are TRBV6-6 and TRBJ2-7; 8 nucleotides line up with TRBD1. The V and J ends lost 0 bases and 7 bases, in that order; junction bases with no gene match: 8. CDR1 MNHNY and CDR2 SVGAGI come from the germline V gene (reference sequence). The CDR3 has 15 amino acids. CDR3 sequence: CASSYSLWTGWEQYF. As DNA, the CDR3 is TGTGCCAGCAGTTACTCCCTATGGACAGGGTGGGAGCAGTACTTC.

This clone was seen just once. The chain combines TRBV19 with TRBJ1-2, with 10 bases identical to TRBD1. Germline V gene data show CDR1 as LNHDA and CDR2 as SQIVND (reference sequence). V dropped 8 bases and J dropped 3; count of bases not matched to a gene: 6. This CDR3 contains 14 residues. The CDR3, as DNA: TGTGCCAGTTGCCCCGGGACAGGGGACTATGGCTACACCTTC. It specifies CASCPGTGDYGYTF.

This clone was picked up one time. The chain joins TRBV11-2 to TRBJ2-7, with 9 bases that match TRBD1. Germline assignment: CDR1 SGHAT and CDR2 FQNNGV. The CDR3 spans 14 residues. The V gene end was trimmed by 5 bases and the J gene end by 4 bases; junction bases not matched to a gene: 6. CDR3 DNA sequence: TGTGCCAGCAGCCAGGGACAGGGCTTTTACGAGCAGTACTTC. Protein product: CASSQGQGFYEQYF.

The chain recombines TRBV19 with TRBJ1-5; D not certain. Germline V gene sequence: CDR1 LNHDA, CDR2 SQIVND (reference sequence). The CDR3 contains 14 residues. V lost 7 bases to trimming and J lost 3 bases, with 13 bases between them. The CDR3: CASNPGNANQPQHF. Written as DNA, the CDR3 is TGTGCCAGTAATCCGGGGAACGCCAATCAGCCCCAGCATTTT.

The chain recombines TRBV11-2 with TRBJ2-5, with D possibly being TRBD2 (6 bases). The CDR3 totals 14 residues. Between the trimmed V and J ends, which lost 1 base and 5 bases, there was a span of 11 bases. Germline lookup yields CDR1 SGHAT and CDR2 FQNNGV. CDR3 DNA sequence: TGTGCCAGCAGCTTAGTGGGAGGAGGGGAGACCCAGTACTTC. This gives the protein CASSLVGGGETQYF.

This clone was found once. The chain uses TRBV28 and TRBJ2-1, with 10 bases matching TRBD1. V dropped 5 bases and J dropped 7; count of bases not matched to a gene: 11. CDR1 and CDR2 from the germline V gene are MDHEN and SYDVKM. The CDR3 runs to 16 residues. The CDR3 is CASSPPGQGLGNEQFF. The CDR3 DNA sequence: TGTGCCAGCAGTCCTCCGGGACAGGGGTTGGGTAATGAGCAGTTCTTC.

V and J are TRBV28 and TRBJ2-4; TRBD2 agrees at 10 bases. CDR1 is MDHEN, CDR2 SYDVKM, per germline. J lost 7 bases, V lost 5 bases, and 2 bases had no gene match. The CDR3 has 13 residues. The CDR3 DNA reads TGTGCCAGCAGTCCAGCGGGGGGGAACATTCAGTACTTC. Protein product: CASSPAGGNIQYF.